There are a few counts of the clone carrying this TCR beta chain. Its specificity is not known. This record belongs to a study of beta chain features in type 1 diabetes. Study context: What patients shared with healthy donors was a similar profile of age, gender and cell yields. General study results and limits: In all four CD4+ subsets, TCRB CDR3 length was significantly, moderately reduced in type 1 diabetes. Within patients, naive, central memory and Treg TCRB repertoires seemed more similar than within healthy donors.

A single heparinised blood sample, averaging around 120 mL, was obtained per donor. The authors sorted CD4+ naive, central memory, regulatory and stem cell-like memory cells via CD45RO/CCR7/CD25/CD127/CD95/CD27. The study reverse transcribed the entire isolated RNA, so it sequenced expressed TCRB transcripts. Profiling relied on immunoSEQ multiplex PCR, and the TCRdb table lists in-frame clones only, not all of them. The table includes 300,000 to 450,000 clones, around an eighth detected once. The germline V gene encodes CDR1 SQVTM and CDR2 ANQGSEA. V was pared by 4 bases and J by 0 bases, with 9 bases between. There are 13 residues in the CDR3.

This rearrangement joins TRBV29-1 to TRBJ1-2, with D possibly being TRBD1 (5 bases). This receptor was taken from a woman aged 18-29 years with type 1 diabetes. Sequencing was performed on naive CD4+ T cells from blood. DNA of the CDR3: TGCAGCGTTGGGGGGGTCCCTAACTATGGCTACACCTTC. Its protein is CSVGGVPNYGYTF.